This TCR beta chain is drawn from a study of CD8 T cells in ankylosing spondylitis. Study-wide results and caveats: Some motif variants had been reported before (in reactive arthritis synovial fluid and blood). Disease-linked clones had a CD8+ phenotype and relatively low frequency in peripheral blood.

This CDR3 has 14 residues. V was pared by 5 bases and J by 5 bases, with 9 bases of the junction left unmatched. Per germline, CDR1 DFQATT and CDR2 SNEGSKA (reference sequence). TCRdb re-analysed the 5' RACE reads in MiXCR, keeping a single row per CDR3 protein. The repertoire holds about 33,000 distinct CDR3 sequences, 9.5% to 11% seen once, with 20% in the top ten. Only a few counts were recorded for this clonotype. Its antigen is as yet unknown. The chain couples TRBV20-1 to TRBJ2-5, with 9 bases identical to TRBD1. The sequence was collected from a male donor with ankylosing spondylitis. The specimen was synovial fluid, either unsorted or a sorted T cell fraction (not recorded which). DNA for the CDR3: TGCAGTGCTGAACCGGGACAGGGAAGGGAGACCCAGTACTTC. Encoded protein: CSAEPGQGRETQYF.